This TCR beta chain was sequenced in a study of blood T cell repertoires in COVID-19. In the study overall: Spain, Italy and the United States supplied samples that represented acute and convalescent COVID-19. T cells, B-cell-depleted T cells, or PBMCs provided the cDNA or gDNA that served as material.

The V gene lost 3 bases and the J gene lost 8 bases, with 16 bases spanning the gap. The CDR3 is 14 residues long. Looked up from germline, CDR1 is MGHRA and CDR2 is YSYEKL. As originally analysed: Counts of nucleated cells, estimated from reference gene primer amplification, were obtained. The method was immunoSEQ multiplex PCR; TCRdb's version includes in-frame clones alone and lacks a portion of them. V, J and clone size reflect that table, while D and trimming were determined from the DNA. Among about 140,000 clones listed, about 81% were seen once. This clone was counted once. Sequencing input: peripheral blood. V and J are TRBV4-1 and TRBJ1-1; no firm D call. The clonotype was recovered from an elderly woman with acute or convalescent COVID-19. CDR3: CASSHIGRIREAFF. The DNA for the CDR3 is TGCGCCAGCAGCCATATAGGGAGGATCAGAGAAGCTTTCTTT.